Below, one TCR beta chain is given with its context. Its antigen is unidentified. V shed 6 bases and J shed 0 bases, with 8 bases lying between them. Germline CDR1 reads SQVTM; CDR2 reads ANQGSEA. The CDR3 spans 12 residues. This sample is part of a study of T cells in Graves' hyperthyroidism and ophthalmopathy. Whole-study results and caveats: Stable hyperthyroidism was told apart from ophthalmopathy by a model built on 13 V-J features.

Template material for amplifying TCR beta CDR3 regions consisted of RNA transcripts. The TCR CDR3 was amplified in a first-round RT-PCR using the HTBI primer set. TCRdb re-called the multiplex PCR reads through MiXCR, storing one row per CDR3 protein. The table shows about 720,000 distinct CDR3 sequences, with roughly 15% occurring only once. Graves' hyperthyroidism qualified as stable when ophthalmopathy did not progress within 18 months. The chain uses TRBV29-1 and TRBJ1-1; no clear D. The sequence was obtained from a young man with Graves' hyperthyroidism. Specimen: blood. In DNA, the CDR3 is TGCAGCGTCGCTCATATGAACACTGAAGCTTTCTTT. Translated: CSVAHMNTEAFF.